This TCR beta chain was retrieved from a study of blood T cell repertoires in COVID-19. Turning to the study itself: Samples of COVID-19 (acute and convalescent) were obtained from the United States, Italy and Spain. In each case, the material was cDNA or gDNA derived from T cells, B-cell-depleted T cells, or PBMCs.

CDR1 and CDR2 from the germline V gene are SQVTM and ANQGSEA. The V and J ends lost 6 bases and 0 bases, in that order; junction bases with no gene match: 10. The CDR3 runs 18 residues. As handled by the study authors: Reference gene primers were amplified, and this amplification served to estimate nucleated cell counts. Clones were sequenced by immunoSEQ multiplex PCR, and TCRdb holds only the in-frame ones, with some missing. V and J calls plus clone size are reproduced from that table; the DNA served to infer D and trimming. The sample contains 150,000 to 200,000 clones, roughly 89% of which appear only once. This clone was observed once.

Sequenced material: PBMCs or T cells enriched from blood (not recorded which). The V gene is TRBV29-1, the J gene TRBJ2-2; 13 bases are shared with TRBD2. The receptor comes from a woman aged 40 to 50 with acute COVID-19. CDR3 amino acids: CSVARPTSGGANTGELFF. CDR3 in DNA: TGCAGCGTCGCCCGCCCTACTAGCGGGGGGGCGAACACCGGGGAGCTGTTTTTT.